This is a list of T cell receptor beta chains from one sample in a study of CD8 T cells in ankylosing spondylitis. Using its own MiXCR run on the 5' RACE reads, TCRdb lists one record per CDR3 protein. Here the sample spans 250,000 to 300,000 distinct CDR3 sequences, 20% being singletons. The sample consisted of blood, either unsorted or a sorted T cell fraction (not recorded which). The receptors originated from a male donor with ankylosing spondylitis or in good health (not recorded which). The CDR3 runs from the conserved cysteine through the conserved F or W.

j_call | v_call | cdr3_aa
TRBJ1-6 | TRBV20-1 | CSAFRGFTYNSPLHF
TRBJ2-3 | TRBV3-1 | CASSQGRDTQYF
TRBJ2-3 | TRBV20-1 | CSARGTSGPDTQYF
TRBJ1-2 | TRBV10-3 | CAISEGREDRYTF
TRBJ2-6 | TRBV7-2 | CASSIQGTGANVLTF
TRBJ1-2 | TRBV10-3 | CAISESNYREHGYTF
TRBJ1-3 | TRBV2 | CASSEVATGNTIYF
TRBJ1-1 | TRBV6-6 | CASSYGRIAEAFF
TRBJ1-5 | TRBV12-3/TRBV12-4 | CASSFDSPAAQHF
TRBJ1-5 | TRBV7-2 | CASSLSRNSNQPQHF
TRBJ2-1 | TRBV7-3 | CASSSGGAGEQFF
TRBJ2-2 | TRBV5-1 | CASSLVGSNTGELFF
TRBJ2-1 | TRBV12-5 | CASGLGSGTYNEQFF
TRBJ2-5 | TRBV20-1 | CSAETGQETQYF
TRBJ1-6 | TRBV5-6 | CASSRDRDNSPLHF
TRBJ2-3 | TRBV5-1 | CASSPLPGRRTDTQYF
TRBJ2-1 | TRBV27 | CASSFNRGNEQFF
TRBJ1-5 | TRBV27 | CASSLSKKGDQPQHF
TRBJ2-1 | TRBV12-3/TRBV12-4 | CASSLFGGPYNEQFF
TRBJ1-5 | TRBV3-1 | CASSQTGIQPQHF
TRBJ1-6 | TRBV3-1 | CASSLGVDSPLHF
TRBJ1-1 | TRBV27 | CASSLFSVGGALTEAFF
TRBJ1-5 | TRBV20-1 | CSARDIGVRNQPQHF
TRBJ2-1 | TRBV20-1 | CSASPGPSQFF
TRBJ2-2 | TRBV20-1 | CSHQGPNTGELFF
TRBJ2-2 | TRBV19 | CASSIGQGELFF
TRBJ1-1 | TRBV27 | CASSSYRAMNTEAFF
TRBJ2-5 | TRBV19 | CASSPTLRGETQYF
TRBJ1-4 | TRBV5-1 | CASSPDRGDEKLFF
TRBJ1-1 | TRBV10-3 | CATTGSDTEAFF
TRBJ2-1 | TRBV12-3/TRBV12-4 | CASRLAVDNEQFF
TRBJ2-1 | TRBV9 | CASSGGTSGAPYNEQFF
TRBJ2-2 | TRBV12-3/TRBV12-4 | CASSFRGLAGADGELFF
TRBJ1-1 | TRBV29-1 | CSVGKDRVTEAFF
TRBJ2-1 | TRBV12-3/TRBV12-4 | CASTHRGLSGNEQFF
TRBJ2-3 | TRBV2 | CTSGGRTGTDTQYF
TRBJ2-5 | TRBV20-1 | CSARDRRGIATQYF